The 11 T cell receptor beta chains in this list originate from one sample, sequenced in a study of long-term antiretroviral therapy in people with HIV. Sequencing relied on immunoSEQ assay v3.0, run at survey level. The repertoire was sequenced with immunoSEQ multiplex PCR; TCRdb's copy has only in-frame clones and lacks some. The sample carries tens of thousands of clones, 70% to 90% recorded once. The source material was unsorted PBMCs, sampled roughly 3.5 years after starting antiretroviral therapy. Receptor source: a man aged 18 to 35 with HIV.

CDR3 DNA sequence: TGTGCCAGCGCAGGACGGAGGGGGAATGAGCAGTTCTTC. Translation: CASAGRRGNEQFF. This chain connects TRBV28 to TRBJ2-1; either TRBD1 or TRBD2 may fit D (6 bases each). V dropped 8 bases and J dropped 7 bases, with 15 bases sitting between them. The CDR3 is made up of 13 amino acids. Germline-derived CDR1 and CDR2 are MDHEN and SYDVKM.

The chain links TRBV9 to TRBJ2-7; tentatively, D is TRBD2 (5 bases). Trimming removed 2 bases from V and 9 bases from J, with 27 bases in between. Germline CDR1 SGDLS, CDR2 YYNGEE. The CDR3 length is 17 residues. The CDR3 sequence: CASSVPSLGLRTVGQYF. CDR3 nucleotide sequence: TGTGCCAGCAGCGTCCCTAGCTTAGGACTCCGGACCGTCGGGCAGTACTTC.

This chain links TRBV9 with TRBJ2-3; the match to TRBD2 covers 14 bases. The CDR3 covers 15 residues. CDR1 is SGDLS, CDR2 YYNGEE, per germline. The trim removed 7 bases at V and 4 bases at J, leaving 5 bases unmatched. The CDR3 DNA follows: TGTGCCAGCCAGACTAGCGGGAGGGCGGCAGATACGCAGTATTTT. As protein: CASQTSGRAADTQYF.

The chain combines TRBV6-1 with TRBJ1-3; no definite D call. Trimming removed 0 bases at V and 4 bases at J, with 10 bases between. The CDR3 contains 15 residues. Germline V CDR1 and CDR2: MNHNS, SASEGT. CDR3: CASSEASHWGNTIYF. CDR3 sequence (DNA): TGTGCCAGCAGTGAAGCCAGCCATTGGGGAAACACCATATATTTT.

The chain recombines TRBV4-1 with TRBJ2-5, with D unresolved. There are 15 residues in the CDR3. V was clipped by 1 base and J by 5 bases, with 14 bases between them. The germline gives CDR1 MGHRA, CDR2 YSYEKL. The CDR3 region has the DNA TGCGCCAGCAGCCAAGTGAGGCAGGCTGGGGAGACCCAGTACTTC. This sequence encodes CASSQVRQAGETQYF.

The rearrangement uses TRBV5-1 and TRBJ2-3; 7 bases align to TRBD2. Trimming removed 4 bases from V and 2 bases from J; junction bases left unmatched: 1. CDR1 and CDR2 from the germline V gene are SGHRS and YFSETQ. This CDR3 has 13 amino acids. The CDR3 spells CASSGTNTDTQYF. The CDR3 nucleotides are TGCGCCAGCAGCGGGACTAACACAGATACGCAGTATTTT.

The chain uses TRBV15 and TRBJ1-5; TRBD1 aligns across 7 bases. The V segment lost 5 bases and the J segment 4 bases; nucleotides outside the gene matches: 8. Germline assignment: CDR1 LNHNV and CDR2 YYDKDF (reference sequence). The CDR3 is 15 amino acids. The CDR3 here is CATSDRRQGNQPQHF. For the CDR3, the DNA is TGTGCCACCAGCGACAGGAGACAGGGAAATCAGCCCCAGCATTTT.

The DNA of the CDR3 is TGTGCCAGTAGTCTCCAAACAGGGATGGGTGAAAAACTGTTTTTT. This sequence encodes CASSLQTGMGEKLFF. V usage is TRBV19 and J usage is TRBJ1-4; the D gene is possibly TRBD1 (6 bases). Trimming took 5 bases from V and 7 from J, leaving 17 bases between them. Germline assignment: CDR1 LNHDA and CDR2 SQIVND (reference sequence). This CDR3 is built from 15 residues.

The V call is TRBV5-6, the J call TRBJ2-2, with 10 bases identical to TRBD1. The germline gives CDR1 SGHDT, CDR2 YYEEEE. Losses at the gene ends were 0 bases for V and 9 bases for J; bases not matched to a gene: 5. The CDR3 runs 15 residues. The CDR3 region is CASSLAGQGHRELFF. CDR3 nucleotides: TGTGCCAGCAGCTTGGCGGGACAGGGGCATCGGGAGCTGTTTTTT. The full variable domain, with the rest looked up from reference TRBV5-6 and TRBJ2-2, is DAGVTQSPTHLIKTRGQQVTLRCSPKSGHDTVSWYQQALGQGPQFIFQYYEEEERQRGNFPDRFSGHQFPNYSSELNVNALLLGDSALYLCASSLAGQGHRELFFGEGSRLTVL.

The rearrangement links TRBV5-1 to TRBJ2-2; 8 bases fit TRBD1. The CDR3 loop spans 15 amino acids. Germline assignment: CDR1 SGHRS and CDR2 YFSETQ. V lost 4 bases to trimming and J lost 3 bases; unmatched junction nucleotides: 5. CDR3 region: CASSPTGEDTGELFF. In DNA, the CDR3 is TGCGCCAGCAGCCCGACAGGGGAGGACACCGGGGAGCTGTTTTTT.

The genes are TRBV19 and TRBJ2-7; D is perhaps TRBD1 (6 bases). The CDR3 spans 14 residues. Germline lookup yields CDR1 LNHDA and CDR2 SQIVND (reference sequence). Trimming left V 4 bases short and J 1 base short, with 11 bases between. The CDR3 DNA sequence: TGTGCCAGTAGTACAGGGGTCGGTTCCTACGAGCAGTACTTC. Residues: CASSTGVGSYEQYF.